A selection of T cell receptor beta chains follows, all from one sample in a study of PD-L1 blockade in urothelial cancer. The assay was immunoSEQ multiplex PCR, and TCRdb's table has in-frame clones only and misses some. The data hold about 30,000 clones, with around 80% observed a single time. The sample was PBMCs, taken around atezolizumab (anti-PD-L1) treatment. These receptors were taken from a man between 65 and 79 years old with urothelial cancer. The CDR3 runs from the conserved cysteine through the conserved F or W. Each record gives: J gene, CDR3 length, D gene, clone size, V gene, CDR3 DNA, CDR3 protein. The D gene is left open where the match is weak. Rows may omit the clone size; those that give it use once, few, many or a size class.

TRBJ1-5 13 . . TRBV2 TGTGCCAGCAGTGCAGTTAGCAATCAGCCCCAGCATTTT CASSAVSNQPQHF
TRBJ2-5 13 TRBD1 . TRBV7-3 TGTGCCAGCAGCCGTGGACAGGGAGAGACCCAGTACTTC CASSRGQGETQYF
TRBJ1-5 15 TRBD1 . TRBV4-1 TGCGCCAGCAGCCAAGTTTTACAGGGGAATCAGCCCCAGCATTTT CASSQVLQGNQPQHF
TRBJ2-1 15 TRBD2 . TRBV7-2 TGTGCCAGCAGCTCGTCAGCTAGCGGGTACAATGAGCAGTTCTTC CASSSSASGYNEQFF
TRBJ1-1 15 . . TRBV2 TGTGCCAGCATTAAGGCAGGGGTGAGAAACACTGAAGCTTTCTTT CASIKAGVRNTEAFF
TRBJ1-3 15 . . TRBV7-3 TGTGCCAGCAGCTTAACGGGCGCCTCTGGAAACACCATATATTTT CASSLTGASGNTIYF
TRBJ1-2 15 TRBD1 . TRBV19 TGTGCCAGTACCCCGACAGGGAGTGACAACTATGGCTACACCTTC CASTPTGSDNYGYTF
TRBJ1-2 14 . few TRBV6-5 TGTGCCAGCAGTTCCGGACAGTCTACATATGGCTACACCTTC CASSSGQSTYGYTF
TRBJ1-2 12 TRBD1 . TRBV27 TGTGCCAGCGGACAGGGGAACTATGGCTACACCTTC CASGQGNYGYTF
TRBJ2-2 13 . . TRBV6-5 TGTGCCAGCATCGAAGCGTTCACCGGGGAGCTGTTTTTT CASIEAFTGELFF
TRBJ2-1 13 . . TRBV11-2 TGTGCCAGCAGCTTAGACAGGGGCAATGAGCAGTTCTTC CASSLDRGNEQFF
TRBJ2-7 15 . . TRBV7-8 TGTGCCAGCAGCTTAGGCCGGCAGGTGCCTAACGAGCAGTACTTC CASSLGRQVPNEQYF
TRBJ2-3 18 . . TRBV4-3 TGCGCCAGCAGCCAAGAAATTTTCGGGGGAGGAATCACAGATACGCAGTATTTT CASSQEIFGGGITDTQYF
TRBJ2-3 14 . few TRBV19 TGTGCCAGTACACGGGGAGACACAGAAGATACGCAGTATTTT CASTRGDTEDTQYF
TRBJ1-1 14 TRBD1 . TRBV14 TGTGCCAGCAGCCCTCAGGGGGGGAACACTGAAGCTTTCTTT CASSPQGGNTEAFF
TRBJ1-2 16 TRBD1 . TRBV5-8 TGTGCCAGCAGTCGAAAGGTGGGACAGGGCTCCTATGGCTACACCTTC CASSRKVGQGSYGYTF
TRBJ1-3 16 . . TRBV7-7 TGTGCCAGCTGTCGACCGGGACAAACCTCTGGAAACACCATATATTTT CASCRPGQTSGNTIYF
TRBJ2-1 10 . once TRBV20-1 TGCAGTGCTTTAAACAATGAGCAGTTCTTC CSALNNEQFF
TRBJ1-5 13 . once TRBV6-1 TGTGCCAGCAGTTTTGACAGGACTCAGCCCCAGCATTTT CASSFDRTQPQHF
TRBJ1-2 11 TRBD1 . TRBV29-1 TGCAGCGTGGGACAGGCGGGTGGCTACACCTTC CSVGQAGGYTF
TRBJ2-7 16 . . TRBV4-1 TGCGCCAGCAGCCACGCCACCGATACTGGTTTCTACGAGCAGTACTTC CASSHATDTGFYEQYF
TRBJ2-2 15 TRBD2 . TRBV5-4 TGTGCCAGCAGCTGGACTAGCGGGAGCGTCGGGGAGCTGTTTTTT CASSWTSGSVGELFF
TRBJ1-2 14 TRBD1 . TRBV28 TGTGCCAGCAGGCCGGACAGGGACTACTATGGCTACACCTTC CASRPDRDYYGYTF
TRBJ1-1 13 . . TRBV4-2 TGTGCCAGCAGCCCAACGGGGGTCAATGAAGCTTTCTTT CASSPTGVNEAFF
TRBJ2-3 16 . . TRBV7-8 TGTGCCAGCAGCTCCTCCGAACGGGGGAACACAGATACGCAGTATTTT CASSSSERGNTDTQYF
TRBJ2-7 15 TRBD2 . TRBV7-8 TGTGCCAGCAGCTTCCGACTAGCGGGAGTCTACGAGCAGTACTTC CASSFRLAGVYEQYF
TRBJ2-7 15 . few TRBV15 TGTGCCACCAGCAGAGATATTTCAGGGAGGTACGAGCAGTACTTC CATSRDISGRYEQYF
TRBJ2-2 18 . . TRBV4-1 TGCGCCAGCAGCCAAGATACCGGGGGAGTAGTTCTGACCGGGGAGCTGTTTTTT CASSQDTGGVVLTGELFF
TRBJ2-7 16 . . TRBV7-9 TGTGCCAGCAGCTTAGCTGTCGGGCTCAGGGAGGACGAGCAGTACTTC CASSLAVGLREDEQYF
TRBJ2-1 18 TRBD2 . TRBV5-4 TGTGCCAGCAGCTTGGGAGGGCAGGGGAGGACTAGCGGGAGGGAGCAGTTCTTC CASSLGGQGRTSGREQFF
TRBJ1-2 12 . . TRBV19 TGTGCCAGTAGTATAGTACTATATGGCTACACCTTC CASSIVLYGYTF
TRBJ2-7 13 . . TRBV19 TGTGCCAGTAACTGGGGCGTTGGGTACGAGCAGTACTTC CASNWGVGYEQYF
TRBJ2-3 15 . . TRBV7-7 TGTGCCAGCAGCTTAGGCCCCCGGGGGACAGATACGCAGTATTTT CASSLGPRGTDTQYF
TRBJ1-5 14 . . TRBV19 TGTGCCAGTAGTATCGTAGCTAGCAATCAGCCCCAGCATTTT CASSIVASNQPQHF
TRBJ2-6 17 TRBD1 . TRBV5-6 TGTGCCAGCAGCCCTGGCTGGACAGGGCATGGGGCCAACGTCCTGACTTTC CASSPGWTGHGANVLTF
TRBJ2-1 17 TRBD2 . TRBV9 TGTGCCAGCAGCGTAGGAAATCCAGCGGGGGGGCAAAATGAGCAGTTCTTC CASSVGNPAGGQNEQFF
TRBJ1-2 13 . . TRBV4-2 TGTGCCAGCAGCCCGCGGGGGGCTGGCGGCTACACCTTC CASSPRGAGGYTF
TRBJ2-1 17 TRBD2 . TRBV2 TGTGCCAGCAGTGAAGCAGGGACTAGCGCTCTTGACAATGAGCAGTTCTTC CASSEAGTSALDNEQFF
TRBJ2-7 12 TRBD1 . TRBV10-3 TGTGCCGGGGGGACAGGGGCCTACGAGCAGTACTTC CAGGTGAYEQYF
TRBJ1-5 16 . . TRBV21-1 TGTGCCAGCACCTACTTAATTCTTAACAGCAATCAGCCCCAGCATTTT CASTYLILNSNQPQHF
TRBJ1-2 13 TRBD1 . TRBV2 TGTGCCAGCAGGGCCGGGACAGGGGATGGCTACACCTTC CASRAGTGDGYTF
TRBJ2-5 15 TRBD1 . TRBV7-8 TGTGCCAGCAGCTTTCGACAGGGTGTCCAAGAGACCCAGTACTTC CASSFRQGVQETQYF
TRBJ1-5 20 . . TRBV19 TGTGCCAGTAGTATCCTGGCAGGGGTTCGAACGGTCCCCATCAATCAGCCCCAGCATTTT CASSILAGVRTVPINQPQHF
TRBJ1-1 15 . . TRBV5-1 TGCGCCAGCAGCTTATTTGGCAGGGGGAACACTGAAGCTTTCTTT CASSLFGRGNTEAFF
TRBJ2-5 14 . once TRBV2 TGTGCCAGCAGTCCTAACAGGGCCCAAGAGACCCAGTACTTC CASSPNRAQETQYF
TRBJ2-1 15 . . TRBV19 TGTGCCAGTAGTCGAGGGGGGGGCGCTCCCAATGAGCAGTTCTTC CASSRGGGAPNEQFF
TRBJ2-7 14 TRBD1 . TRBV9 TGTGCCAGCACCCGGACAGGGGGTTCAGCCGAGCAGTACTTC CASTRTGGSAEQYF
TRBJ1-3 15 . once TRBV7-9 TGTGCCAGCAGCCAGGGAAGGGTTGGAGGAAACACCATATATTTT CASSQGRVGGNTIYF
TRBJ2-5 14 . . TRBV5-5 TGTGCCAGCAGCTTGGGCCAGGGATATGAGACCCAGTACTTC CASSLGQGYETQYF
TRBJ1-5 15 TRBD1 . TRBV6-6 TGTGCCAGCAGGAACAGGGGGGCACCCAATCAGCCCCAGCATTTT CASRNRGAPNQPQHF